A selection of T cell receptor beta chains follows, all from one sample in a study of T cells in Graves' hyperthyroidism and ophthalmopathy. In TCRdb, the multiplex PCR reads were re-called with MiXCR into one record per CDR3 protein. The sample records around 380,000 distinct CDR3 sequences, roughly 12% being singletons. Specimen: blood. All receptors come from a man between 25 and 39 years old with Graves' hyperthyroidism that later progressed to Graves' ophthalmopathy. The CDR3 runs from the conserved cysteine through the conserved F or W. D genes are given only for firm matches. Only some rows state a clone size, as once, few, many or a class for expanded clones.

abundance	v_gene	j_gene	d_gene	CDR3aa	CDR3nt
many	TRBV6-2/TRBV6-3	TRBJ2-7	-	CASSYVGGEQYF	TGTGCCAGCAGTTATGTCGGCGGCGAGCAGTACTTC
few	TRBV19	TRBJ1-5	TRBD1	CASSKGGQPQHF	TGTGCCAGTAGTAAAGGGGGCCAGCCCCAGCATTTT
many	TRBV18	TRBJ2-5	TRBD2	CASSPQGGQETQYF	TGTGCCAGCTCACCACAGGGAGGGCAAGAGACCCAGTACTTC
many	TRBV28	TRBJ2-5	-	CASSLTGLGAQYF	TGTGCCAGCAGTTTAACCGGGCTCGGGGCCCAGTACTTC
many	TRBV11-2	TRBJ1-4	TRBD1	CASSSGTGGFTNEKLFF	TGTGCCAGCAGCTCTGGGACAGGGGGCTTCACTAATGAAAAACTGTTTTTT
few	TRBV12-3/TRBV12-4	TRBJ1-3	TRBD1	CASSPGGGGNTIYF	TGTGCCAGCAGCCCAGGGGGGGGTGGAAACACCATATATTTT
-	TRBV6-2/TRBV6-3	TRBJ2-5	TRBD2	CASSPGLGSGEDQETQYF	TGTGCCAGCAGTCCGGGCCTAGGTAGCGGGGAAGACCAAGAGACCCAGTACTTC
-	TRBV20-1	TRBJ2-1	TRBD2	CSVSGRGYNEQFF	TGCAGCGTGAGCGGGAGGGGATACAATGAGCAGTTCTTC
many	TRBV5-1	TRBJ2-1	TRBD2	CASSPGLAGGHEQFF	TGCGCCAGCAGCCCAGGACTAGCGGGGGGGCATGAGCAGTTCTTC
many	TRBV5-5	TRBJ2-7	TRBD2	CASSLLASGNYEQYF	TGTGCCAGCAGCTTGTTAGCTAGCGGAAACTACGAGCAGTACTTC
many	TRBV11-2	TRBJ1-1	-	CASSLDPGAFTEAFF	TGTGCCAGCAGCTTAGATCCGGGGGCGTTTACTGAAGCTTTCTTT
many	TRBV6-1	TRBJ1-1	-	CASRRQTNTEAFF	TGTGCCAGCAGAAGACAGACTAACACTGAAGCTTTCTTT
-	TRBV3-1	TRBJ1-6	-	CASSKERVDNSPLHF	TGTGCCAGCAGCAAAGAGAGGGTGGATAATTCACCCCTCCACTTT
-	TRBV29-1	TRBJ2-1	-	CSVLVSYNEQFF	TGCAGCGTTTTGGTCTCCTACAATGAGCAGTTCTTC
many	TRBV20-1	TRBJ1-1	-	CSAKWGTEAFF	TGCAGTGCCAAATGGGGCACTGAAGCTTTCTTT
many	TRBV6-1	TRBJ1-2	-	CASSPGTVSGYTF	TGTGCCAGCAGCCCTGGGACGGTTTCGGGCTACACCTTC